Presented here are 26 T cell receptor beta chains from one specimen sequenced in a study of early T cells in non-severe SARS-CoV-2 infection. MiXCR, applied by TCRdb to the 5' RACE reads, yields one record per CDR3 protein. The table lists over 50,000 distinct CDR3 sequences, 7.7% of them singletons, with about 10% in the top ten. The material sequenced was whole blood, taken at baseline. The source of these receptors is an adult who was a healthcare worker with PCR-confirmed SARS-CoV-2 infection or an uninfected control (not recorded which).

This CDR3 reads CASSSLAQSTDTQYF. CDR3 sequence (DNA): TGTGCCAGCAGCTCGTTAGCGCAGAGCACAGATACGCAGTATTTT. The chain joins TRBV11-2 to TRBJ2-3, with D maybe TRBD2 (5 bases). With 4 bases removed from V and 0 bases from J, the gap between germline ends came to 11 bases. The germline V gene encodes CDR1 SGHAT and CDR2 FQNNGV. The CDR3 spans 15 residues.

Ten or more counts support this clonotype. The rearrangement uses TRBV9 and TRBJ1-1; 12 bases fit TRBD1. In germline, CDR1 is SGDLS, CDR2 YYNGEE. J was trimmed by 5 bases and V by 4 bases; bases with no gene match: 12. The CDR3 has 17 residues. The CDR3 sequence is CASSPHRDRGRWTEAFF. The DNA for the CDR3 is TGTGCCAGCAGCCCTCACCGGGACAGGGGGCGGTGGACTGAAGCTTTCTTT.

This clonotype was picked up a small number of times. The chain employs TRBV12-3 or TRBV12-4 and TRBJ2-3; weak D call: TRBD2 (7 bases). V was pared by 0 bases and J by 2 bases, with 15 bases between. CDR3 length: 17 residues. The CDR3 DNA sequence: TGTGCCAGCAGTTTAGCGGGGGCGGGGGCCCTCACAGATACGCAGTATTTT. Translated, it gives CASSLAGAGALTDTQYF.

The V call is TRBV5-1, the J call TRBJ1-6, with 10 bases lining up with TRBD1. Germline assignment: CDR1 SGHRS and CDR2 YFSETQ. V was clipped by 4 bases and J by 4 bases; unmatched bases: 5. The CDR3 has 16 residues. CDR3 coding DNA: TGCGCCAGCAGCGGGATGGACAGGGGGTATAATTCACCCCTCCACTTT. Translating it yields CASSGMDRGYNSPLHF.

The rearrangement uses TRBV20-1 and TRBJ1-1; perhaps TRBD1 as D (5 bases). V gave up 3 bases and J gave up 3 bases, with 11 bases separating them. Germline V gene sequence: CDR1 DFQATT, CDR2 SNEGSKA (reference sequence). This CDR3 has 13 amino acids. The CDR3 DNA reads as TGCAGTGCTAGGGCAGGGAGGGACACTGAAGCTTTCTTT. Protein sequence: CSARAGRDTEAFF.

The chain employs TRBV6-5 and TRBJ2-1; 8 bases are shared with TRBD2. This CDR3 is built from 15 residues. Trimming took 6 bases from V and 2 from J; bases not matched to a gene: 6. Germline V lookup: CDR1 MNHEY, CDR2 SVGAGI. CDR3 region: CASSPRGGPYNEQFF. The CDR3 DNA follows: TGTGCCAGCAGCCCCCGGGGGGGCCCCTACAATGAGCAGTTCTTC.

This clonotype has a count of ten or more. The V and J genes are TRBV7-8 and TRBJ2-1; the D is unclear. CDR1 SGHVS and CDR2 FQNEAQ come from the germline V gene. CDR3 length: 16 residues. V was cut by 3 bases and J by 8 bases, with 20 bases left in between. The DNA for the CDR3 is TGTGCCAGCAGCTTCTTGGGGTCGGGCAGGAGCGATGAGCAGTTCTTC. Its protein product is CASSFLGSGRSDEQFF.

V is TRBV4-3 and J is TRBJ2-3; tentative D call: TRBD1 (6 bases). V shed 0 bases and J shed 2 bases, with 9 bases lying between them. CDR1 is LGHNA and CDR2 is YSLEER in the germline V gene. The CDR3 loop spans 15 amino acids. Written as DNA, the CDR3 is TGCGCCAGCAGCCAAGATCACAGGGTCACAGATACGCAGTATTTT. Translation: CASSQDHRVTDTQYF.

This clonotype was counted ten times or more. J is TRBJ2-7 and V is TRBV5-5; D gene uncertain. CDR1 is SGHKS, CDR2 YYEKEE, per germline (reference sequence). The CDR3 runs to 13 residues. The ends were cut back, 2 bases at V and 2 bases at J, with 8 bases in the middle. In DNA, the CDR3 is TGTGCCAGCAGCTTAGGGCCGGCCTACGAGCAGTACTTC. Its protein product is CASSLGPAYEQYF.

The chain joins TRBV25-1 to TRBJ1-2; D is ambiguous. Germline V gene lookup returns CDR1 MGHDK and CDR2 SYGVNS. V lost 0 bases and J lost 4, with 6 bases in between. This CDR3 is built from 13 residues. The CDR3 region has the DNA TGTGCCAGCAGTGAATATGGCCGCTATGGCTACACCTTC. It encodes CASSEYGRYGYTF.

This clonotype appeared many times. The chain combines TRBV7-9 with TRBJ1-1; no definite D call. Germline V gives CDR1 SEHNR, CDR2 FQNEAQ (reference sequence). The V end was cut by 0 bases, the J end by 4 bases, with 12 bases between. The CDR3 extends over 15 amino acids. The CDR3 DNA is TGTGCCAGCAGCTTAGCGGAGGTACAGTCCACTGAAGCTTTCTTT. Residues: CASSLAEVQSTEAFF. The full variable domain, its missing parts supplied by reference TRBV7-9 and TRBJ1-1, is DTGVSQNPRHKITKRGQNVTFRCDPISEHNRLYWYRQTLGQGPEFLTYFQNEAQLEKSRLLSDRFSAERPKGSFSTLEIQRTEQGDSAMYLCASSLAEVQSTEAFFGQGTRLTVV.

This chain links TRBV20-1 with TRBJ2-7; D is ambiguous. Per the germline V gene, CDR1 is DFQATT and CDR2 is SNEGSKA (reference sequence). V lost 5 bases to trimming and J lost 6 bases, with 11 bases between them. This CDR3 is 11 amino acids long. Written as DNA, the CDR3 is TGCAGTGCTTCAGTGGATACCGAGCAGTACTTC. Encoded protein: CSASVDTEQYF.

At least ten counts were recorded for this clonotype. This rearrangement joins TRBV7-3 to TRBJ2-1; no firm D call. This CDR3 region has 15 residues. The V and J ends lost 6 bases and 4 bases respectively, with 16 bases between them. Germline values: CDR1 SGHTA, CDR2 FQGTGA. CDR3 sequence reads: CASSSPLVSYNEQFF. CDR3 bases: TGTGCCAGCAGTTCCCCGCTGGTGTCTTACAATGAGCAGTTCTTC.

This clonotype was seen only a few times. The chain couples TRBV30 to TRBJ2-3; 7 bases align to TRBD2. In germline, CDR1 is GTSNPN, CDR2 SVGIG (reference sequence). The CDR3 runs to 13 residues. V lost 4 bases, J lost 0 bases, and 1 base stayed unmatched. CDR3 protein: CAWTSGSTDTQYF. The CDR3 coding sequence is TGTGCCTGGACTAGCGGTAGCACAGATACGCAGTATTTT.

This clonotype was recorded at least ten times. For the CDR3, the DNA is TGTGCCAGCAGGCTAGGAGAAGCTCCTGGCGAGCAGTACTTC. As protein: CASRLGEAPGEQYF. This chain uses TRBV2 with TRBJ2-7; no definite D call. V gave up 6 bases and J gave up 6 bases, with 18 bases separating them. The CDR3 spans 14 residues. CDR1 and CDR2 (germline): SNHLY, FYNNEI.

This clonotype was picked up a small number of times. This chain links TRBV28 with TRBJ1-4, with D maybe TRBD1 (5 bases). CDR1 is MDHEN and CDR2 is SYDVKM in the germline V gene. The CDR3 consists of 14 residues. Between the trimmed V and J ends, which lost 6 bases and 8 bases, there was a span of 16 bases. The CDR3, as DNA: TGTGCCAGCAGACCCGGCGGGGGTTGGGAAAAACTGTTTTTT. Translation: CASRPGGGWEKLFF.

The genes are TRBV19 and TRBJ2-3; 13 nucleotides agree with TRBD2. This CDR3 is built from 19 residues. V dropped 4 bases and J dropped 5; count of bases not matched to a gene: 15. Germline V lookup: CDR1 LNHDA, CDR2 SQIVND (reference sequence). As DNA, the CDR3 is TGTGCCAGTAGTAGACCAGATCGGACTAGCGGGAGACATGAAGATACGCAGTATTTT. Translated: CASSRPDRTSGRHEDTQYF. Full variable domain (missing parts from reference TRBV19 and TRBJ2-3): DGGITQSPKYLFRKEGQNVTLSCEQNLNHDAMYWYRQDPGQGLRLIYYSQIVNDFQKGDIAEGYSVSREKKESFPLTVTSAQKNPTAFYLCASSRPDRTSGRHEDTQYFGPGTRLTVL.

This chain joins TRBV24-1 and TRBJ2-5; D remains unclear. Germline values: CDR1 KGHDR, CDR2 SFDVKD. The CDR3 has 11 residues. Trimming removed 5 bases from V and 5 bases from J, with 5 bases in between. CDR3: CATSAAETQYF. The CDR3 DNA is TGTGCCACCAGTGCCGCCGAGACCCAGTACTTC.

In its sample, this clonotype was seen many times. V usage is TRBV2 and J usage is TRBJ2-7, with TRBD1 matching over 9 bases. Germline V gives CDR1 SNHLY, CDR2 FYNNEI. The CDR3 contains 17 residues. The trim removed 6 bases at V and 1 base at J, leaving 13 bases unmatched. As DNA, the CDR3 is TGTGCCAGCAGCGGACAAACCGGGACAGGGTATTCCTACGAGCAGTACTTC. Amino acid sequence: CASSGQTGTGYSYEQYF. The full variable domain, with the rest looked up from reference TRBV2 and TRBJ2-7, is EPEVTQTPSHQVTQMGQEVILRCVPISNHLYFYWYRQILGQKVEFLVSFYNNEISEKSEIFDDQFSVERPDGSNFTLKIRSTKLEDSAMYFCASSGQTGTGYSYEQYFGPGTRLTVT.

The rearrangement joins TRBV21-1 to TRBJ2-7; no DNA check was done on the table's D call, TRBD2. TRBV21-1 counts as a pseudogene. This CDR3 is built from 20 residues. The CDR3 spells CASSEPRTGTSGSASYEQYF. The CDR3 DNA is TGTGCCAGCAGCGAACCAAGGACAGGGACTAGCGGGAGTGCGTCTTACGAGCAGTACTTC.

Only a few counts were recorded for this clonotype. The J gene is TRBJ2-3, the V gene TRBV28; 10 bases match TRBD2. Trimming cost V 6 bases and J 3 bases; bases outside gene matches: 6. The CDR3 consists of 15 residues. Germline V CDR1 and CDR2: MDHEN, SYDVKM. CDR3 nucleotide sequence: TGTGCCAGCAGCTCATATAGCGGGAGGACAGATACGCAGTATTTT. It is translated as CASSSYSGRTDTQYF.

At least ten counts were recorded for this clonotype. The rearrangement joins TRBV5-1 to TRBJ1-5; 7 nucleotides align to TRBD1. CDR1 SGHRS and CDR2 YFSETQ come from the germline V gene. CDR3 length: 14 residues. J lost 5 bases, V lost 4 bases, and 6 bases had no gene match. The DNA for the CDR3 is TGCGCCAGCAGCCTTTCCCAGGGGGATCAGCCCCAGCATTTT. Its protein product is CASSLSQGDQPQHF.

This clonotype occurred many times. V usage is TRBV20-1 and J usage is TRBJ1-2; D is unclear. The V gene lost 1 base and the J gene lost 7 bases, with 10 bases spanning the gap. Germline V gene sequence: CDR1 DFQATT, CDR2 SNEGSKA (reference sequence). The CDR3 loop spans 12 amino acids. As DNA, the CDR3 is TGCAGTGCTAGAGTTGGGCAGTCTGGCTACACCTTC. This gives the protein CSARVGQSGYTF.

This clonotype was detected only a few times. The chain is built from TRBV2 and TRBJ1-5, with D hard to call. Germline CDR1 SNHLY, CDR2 FYNNEI. The CDR3 runs 15 residues. The V end was cut by 7 bases, the J end by 0 bases, with 13 bases between. CDR3 DNA sequence: TGTGCCAGCACCGCGGGTCTCGATAGCAATCAGCCCCAGCATTTT. It translates to CASTAGLDSNQPQHF.

CDR3 in DNA: TGTGCCAGCTCACCCGGGACTAGAGGGAGGACTGAGCAGTTCTTC. Residues: CASSPGTRGRTEQFF. The J gene is TRBJ2-1, the V gene TRBV18; 8 bases agree with TRBD2. This CDR3 contains 15 residues. Germline trimming cut 3 bases from V and 9 bases from J; bases unmatched to any gene: 10. Germline V gives CDR1 KGHSH, CDR2 LQKENI. The full variable domain, its missing parts supplied by reference TRBV18 and TRBJ2-1, is NAGVMQNPRHLVRRRGQEARLRCSPMKGHSHVYWYRQLPEEGLKFMVYLQKENIIDESGMPKERFSAEFPKEGPSILRIQQVVRGDSAAYFCASSPGTRGRTEQFFGPGTRLTVL.

The J gene is TRBJ2-3, the V gene TRBV18, with 9 bases identical to TRBD1. The V and J ends lost 3 bases and 3 bases, in that order; junction bases with no gene match: 10. CDR3 length: 17 amino acids. The V gene's germline CDR1 is KGHSH and CDR2 LQKENI. CDR3 protein: CASSPASGTGRTDTQYF. The CDR3 DNA reads as TGTGCCAGCTCACCGGCTTCCGGGACAGGGCGTACAGATACGCAGTATTTT.